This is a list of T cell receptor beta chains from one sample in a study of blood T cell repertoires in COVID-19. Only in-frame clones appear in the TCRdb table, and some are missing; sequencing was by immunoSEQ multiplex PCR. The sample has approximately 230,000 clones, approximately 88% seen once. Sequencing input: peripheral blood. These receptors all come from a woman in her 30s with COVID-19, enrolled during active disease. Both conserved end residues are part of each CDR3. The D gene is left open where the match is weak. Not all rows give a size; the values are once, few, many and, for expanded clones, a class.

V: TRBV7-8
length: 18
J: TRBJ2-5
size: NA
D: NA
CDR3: CASSQDRGGLAVKETQYF
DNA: TGTGCCAGCAGCCAAGACAGGGGAGGTCTAGCGGTCAAAGAGACCCAGTACTTC

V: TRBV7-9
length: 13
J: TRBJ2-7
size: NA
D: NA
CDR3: CASSSARTYEQYF
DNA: TGTGCCAGCAGCTCGGCTAGGACCTACGAGCAGTACTTC

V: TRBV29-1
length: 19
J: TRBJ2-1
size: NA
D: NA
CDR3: CSVEGPGGGEGLSYNEQFF
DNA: TGCAGCGTTGAAGGACCGGGGGGCGGGGAAGGACTCTCCTACAATGAGCAGTTCTTC

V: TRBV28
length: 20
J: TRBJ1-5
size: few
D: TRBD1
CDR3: CASSLGRDRGPRGSNQPQHF
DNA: TGTGCCAGCAGTTTGGGCCGGGACAGGGGGCCAAGGGGTAGCAATCAGCCCCAGCATTTT

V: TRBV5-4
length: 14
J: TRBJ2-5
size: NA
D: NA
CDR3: CASSLVDSQETQYF
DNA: TGTGCCAGCAGCTTGGTGGACTCACAAGAGACCCAGTACTTC

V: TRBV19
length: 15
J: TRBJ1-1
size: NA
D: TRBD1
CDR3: CASCPGQGRNTEAFF
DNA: TGTGCCAGTTGCCCTGGACAGGGGAGGAACACTGAAGCTTTCTTT

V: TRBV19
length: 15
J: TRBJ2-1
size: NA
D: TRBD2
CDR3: CAAAGRELPRNEQFF
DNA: TGTGCCGCGGCCGGGCGGGAGCTTCCTAGGAATGAGCAGTTCTTC

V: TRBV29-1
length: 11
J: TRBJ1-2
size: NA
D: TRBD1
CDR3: CSGGTDYGYTF
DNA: TGCAGCGGTGGGACAGACTATGGCTACACCTTC

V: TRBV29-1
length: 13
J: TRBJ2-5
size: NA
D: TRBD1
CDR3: CSVVAGGEETQYF
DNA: TGCAGCGTTGTGGCAGGGGGCGAGGAGACCCAGTACTTC

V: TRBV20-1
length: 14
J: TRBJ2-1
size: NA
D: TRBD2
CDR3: CSASFKRGLNEQFF
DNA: TGCAGTGCTAGTTTCAAGCGGGGTCTCAATGAGCAGTTCTTC

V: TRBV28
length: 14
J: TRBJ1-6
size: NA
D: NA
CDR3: CASSLEARNSPLHF
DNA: TGTGCCAGCAGTTTGGAGGCCCGAAATTCACCCCTCCACTTT

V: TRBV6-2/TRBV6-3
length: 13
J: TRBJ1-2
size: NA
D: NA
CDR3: CASSYEASYGYTF
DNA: TGTGCCAGCAGTTACGAGGCTAGCTATGGCTACACCTTC

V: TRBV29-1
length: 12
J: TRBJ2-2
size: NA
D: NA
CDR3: CSVGLDTGELFF
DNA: TGCAGCGTTGGTTTAGACACCGGGGAGCTGTTTTTT

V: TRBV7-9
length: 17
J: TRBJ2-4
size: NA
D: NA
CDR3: CASSLLQTGLAKNIQYF
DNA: TGTGCCAGCAGCCTACTACAAACAGGTTTAGCCAAAAACATTCAGTACTTC

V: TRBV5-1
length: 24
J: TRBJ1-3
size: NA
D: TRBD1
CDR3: CASSTPGQGVYKAQPAVSGNTIYF
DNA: TGCGCCAGCAGCACACCGGGACAGGGGGTTTATAAGGCCCAACCCGCGGTCTCTGGAAACACCATATATTTT

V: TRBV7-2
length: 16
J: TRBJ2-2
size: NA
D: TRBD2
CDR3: CASSLVAGEDTGELFF
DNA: TGTGCCAGCAGCTTAGTTGCGGGAGAGGACACCGGGGAGCTGTTTTTT

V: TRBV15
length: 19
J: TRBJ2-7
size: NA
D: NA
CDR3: CATSREYVGPKGLGYEQYF
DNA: TGTGCCACCAGCAGAGAATACGTCGGGCCTAAAGGACTGGGCTACGAGCAGTACTTC

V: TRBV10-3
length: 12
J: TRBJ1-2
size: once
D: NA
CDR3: CAISPNGDGYTF
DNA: TGTGCCATCAGTCCTAACGGGGATGGCTACACCTTC

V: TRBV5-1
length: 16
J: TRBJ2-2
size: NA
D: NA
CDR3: CASSLAGRTNTGELFF
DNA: TGCGCCAGCAGCTTGGCCGGTAGAACGAACACCGGGGAGCTGTTTTTT

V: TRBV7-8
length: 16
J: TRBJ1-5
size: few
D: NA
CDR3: CASSLGDGRGNQPQHF
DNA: TGTGCCAGCAGCTTGGGTGACGGCCGGGGCAATCAGCCCCAGCATTTT

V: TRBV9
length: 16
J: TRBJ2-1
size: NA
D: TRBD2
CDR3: CASSVGSGKRGNEQFF
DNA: TGTGCCAGCAGCGTAGGGAGCGGGAAAAGAGGAAATGAGCAGTTCTTC

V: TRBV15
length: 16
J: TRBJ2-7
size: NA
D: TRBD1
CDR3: CATSRDRQGSADEQYF
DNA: TGTGCCACCAGCAGAGACAGACAGGGCTCCGCCGACGAGCAGTACTTC

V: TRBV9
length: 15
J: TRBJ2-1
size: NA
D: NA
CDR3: CASSQSGGPYNEQFF
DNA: TGTGCCAGCAGCCAAAGTGGGGGCCCCTACAATGAGCAGTTCTTC

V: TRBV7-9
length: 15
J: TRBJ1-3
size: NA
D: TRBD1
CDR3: CASSLGTGTGNTIYF
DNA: TGTGCCAGCAGCTTAGGGACAGGAACTGGAAACACCATATATTTT

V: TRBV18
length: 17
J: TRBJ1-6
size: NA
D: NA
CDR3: CASSPEGVSSYNSPLHF
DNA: TGTGCCAGCTCACCAGAAGGAGTAAGCTCCTATAATTCACCCCTCCACTTT

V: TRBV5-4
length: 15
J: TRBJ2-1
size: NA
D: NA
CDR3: CASSLSETGTNEQFF
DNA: TGTGCCAGCAGCTTGTCCGAAACAGGTACCAATGAGCAGTTCTTC

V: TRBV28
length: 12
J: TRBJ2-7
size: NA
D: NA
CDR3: CASIKQGTEQYF
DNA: TGTGCCAGCATCAAACAGGGAACCGAGCAGTACTTC

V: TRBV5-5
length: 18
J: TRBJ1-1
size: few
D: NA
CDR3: CASTTDPGWAGIGTEAFF
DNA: TGTGCCAGCACCACAGACCCTGGGTGGGCAGGGATAGGCACTGAAGCTTTCTTT

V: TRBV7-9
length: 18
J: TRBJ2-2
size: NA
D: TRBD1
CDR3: CASSSLRGTGGWTGELFF
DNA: TGTGCCAGCAGCTCACTTAGAGGGACAGGGGGCTGGACCGGGGAGCTGTTTTTT

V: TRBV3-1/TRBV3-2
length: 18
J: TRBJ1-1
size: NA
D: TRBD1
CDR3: CASSQEVSGPGGNTEAFF
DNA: TGTGCCAGCAGCCAAGAGGTGTCGGGACCAGGGGGGAACACTGAAGCTTTCTTT

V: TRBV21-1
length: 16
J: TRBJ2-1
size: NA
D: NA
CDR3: CASLLILTRSYNEQFF
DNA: TGTGCCAGCCTCCTGATTCTAACCCGCTCCTACAATGAGCAGTTCTTC

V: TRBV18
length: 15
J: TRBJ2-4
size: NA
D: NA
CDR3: CASSPQSGTENIQYF
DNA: TGTGCCAGCTCACCACAGTCGGGGACTGAAAACATTCAGTACTTC

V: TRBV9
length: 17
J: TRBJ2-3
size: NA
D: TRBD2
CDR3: CASSVEGAGGSTDTQYF
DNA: TGTGCCAGCAGCGTAGAGGGAGCGGGAGGTAGCACAGATACGCAGTATTTT

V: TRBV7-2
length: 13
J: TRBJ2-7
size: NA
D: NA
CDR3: CASSLVGQGAWYF
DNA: NA

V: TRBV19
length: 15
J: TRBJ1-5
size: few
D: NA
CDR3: CASSLMRNGNQPQHF
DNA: TGTGCCAGTAGTCTTATGAGGAACGGCAATCAGCCCCAGCATTTT

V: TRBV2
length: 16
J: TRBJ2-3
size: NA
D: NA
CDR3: CASSDVGLAKIDTQYF
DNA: TGTGCCAGCAGTGACGTAGGGCTAGCGAAAATAGATACGCAGTATTTT

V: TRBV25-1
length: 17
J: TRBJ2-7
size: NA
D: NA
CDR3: CASSGSDGTARSYEQYF
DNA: TGTGCCAGCAGTGGTAGTGACGGGACTGCACGCTCCTACGAGCAGTACTTC

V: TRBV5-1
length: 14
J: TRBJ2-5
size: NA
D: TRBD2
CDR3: CASRGLAVQETQYF
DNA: TGCGCCAGCAGGGGACTAGCGGTCCAAGAGACCCAGTACTTC

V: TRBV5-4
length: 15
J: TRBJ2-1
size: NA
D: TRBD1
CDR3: CASSEDGQGYNEQFF
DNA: TGTGCCAGCAGCGAAGACGGACAGGGGTACAATGAGCAGTTCTTC

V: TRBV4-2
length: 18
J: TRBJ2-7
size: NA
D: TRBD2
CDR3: CASSSSTSGGAGSYEQYF
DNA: TGTGCCAGCAGCTCCTCGACTAGCGGGGGGGCCGGATCCTACGAGCAGTACTTC

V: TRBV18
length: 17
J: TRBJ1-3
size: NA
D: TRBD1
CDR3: CASSRFGTDLSGNTIYF
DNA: TGTGCCAGCTCACGATTTGGGACAGACCTCTCTGGAAACACCATATATTTT

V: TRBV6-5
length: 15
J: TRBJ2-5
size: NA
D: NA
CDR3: CASSYSGGQGETQYF
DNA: TGTGCCAGCAGTTACTCCGGCGGCCAGGGGGAGACCCAGTACTTC

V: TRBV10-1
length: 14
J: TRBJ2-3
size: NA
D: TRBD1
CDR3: CASGQDRGQDTQYF
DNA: TGCGCCAGCGGCCAAGACAGGGGCCAAGATACGCAGTATTTT

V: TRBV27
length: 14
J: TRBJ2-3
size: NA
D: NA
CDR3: CASSLFPESDTQYF
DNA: TGTGCCAGCAGTTTATTCCCAGAATCAGATACGCAGTATTTT

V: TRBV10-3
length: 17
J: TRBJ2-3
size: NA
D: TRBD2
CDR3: CAISESPPTSGGDTQYF
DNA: TGTGCCATCAGTGAATCCCCGCCGACTAGCGGGGGGGATACGCAGTATTTT

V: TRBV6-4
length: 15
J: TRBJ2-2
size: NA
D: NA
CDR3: CASRAGGEDTGELFF
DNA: TGTGCCAGCCGAGCTGGAGGGGAGGACACCGGGGAGCTGTTTTTT

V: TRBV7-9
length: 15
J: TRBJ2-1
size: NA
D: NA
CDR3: CASSLIYLSGNEQFF
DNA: TGTGCCAGCAGCTTAATCTACCTTAGCGGCAATGAGCAGTTCTTC

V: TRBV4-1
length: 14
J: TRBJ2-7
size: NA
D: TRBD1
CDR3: CASSLDREIYEQYF
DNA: TGCGCCAGCAGCCTGGACAGGGAAATCTACGAGCAGTACTTC

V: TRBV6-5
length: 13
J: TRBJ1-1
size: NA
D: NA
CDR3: CATCVSMNTEAFF
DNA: TGTGCCACGTGCGTCTCTATGAACACTGAAGCTTTCTTT

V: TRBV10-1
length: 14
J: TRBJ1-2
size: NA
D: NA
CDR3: CASSESAGNYGYTF
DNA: TGCGCCAGCAGTGAGAGCGCGGGGAACTATGGCTACACCTTC

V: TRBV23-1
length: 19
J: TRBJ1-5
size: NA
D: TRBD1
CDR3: CASSQWTGNTGSSNQPQHF
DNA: TGCGCCAGCAGTCAATGGACAGGCAATACCGGCTCTAGCAATCAGCCCCAGCATTTT